This passage covers 12 T cell receptor beta chains from one sample sequenced in a study of liver allograft versus peripheral blood T cells. Across the whole study: Within transplanted livers, the T cell receptor repertoires were examined and compared against the repertoires present in the peripheral blood of liver transplant recipients.

Using its own MiXCR run on the reads, TCRdb lists one record per CDR3 protein. The table lists around 8,600 distinct CDR3 sequences, around a fifth of them singletons. The receptor set was obtained from a human patient who had a liver transplant. The T cells may partly be graft donor cells.

This clonotype is deemed medium-sized (0.01 to 0.1%). The rearrangement uses TRBV7-2 and TRBJ1-1, with 8 bases identical to TRBD1. Germline values: CDR1 SGHTA, CDR2 FQGNSA. The CDR3 spans 16 residues. After removal of 3 bases from V and 2 bases from J, the junction contained 8 bases not matched to a gene. CDR3 nucleotides: TGTGCCAGCAGCTTCCTGACAGGGGCCTTTAACACTGAAGCTTTCTTT. It is translated as CASSFLTGAFNTEAFF.

This clonotype is classed as medium-sized (0.01 to 0.1%). The chain combines TRBV19 with TRBJ1-1; D remains unclear. Germline assignment: CDR1 LNHDA and CDR2 SQIVND (reference sequence). The CDR3 sequence is 14 residues long. V lost 6 bases to trimming and J lost 2 bases, with 13 bases between them. The CDR3, as DNA: TGTGCCAGTAGCATCAAGCTGAAAAACACTGAAGCTTTCTTT. This codes for CASSIKLKNTEAFF. Full variable domain (outside the CDR3, taken from reference TRBV19 and TRBJ1-1): DGGITQSPKYLFRKEGQNVTLSCEQNLNHDAMYWYRQDPGQGLRLIYYSQIVNDFQKGDIAEGYSVSREKKESFPLTVTSAQKNPTAFYLCASSIKLKNTEAFFGQGTRLTVV.

Comments on this clonotype: Since a much larger clone is just one base distant, this may be a read error. The rearrangement joins TRBV15 to TRBJ1-5; D possibly corresponds to TRBD1 (5 bases). Per the germline V gene, CDR1 is LNHNV and CDR2 is YYDKDF (reference sequence). The CDR3 sequence is 15 residues long. The CDR3 coding sequence is TGTGACACCAGCCGAGAGGAGGGGCTCAATCAGCCCCAGCATTTT. It is translated as CDTSREEGLNQPQHF.

Only a few counts were recorded for this clonotype. The rearrangement uses TRBV5-4 and TRBJ1-4; possibly TRBD1 for D (5 bases). Germline V CDR1 and CDR2: SGHNT, YYREEE (reference sequence). V lost 4 bases and J lost 8, with 12 bases in between. This CDR3 is 13 amino acids long. The CDR3 is CASSLGPGEKLFF. In DNA form, the CDR3 reads TGTGCCAGCAGCCTGGGACCAGGAGAAAAACTGTTTTTT.

This clonotype turned up a few times. The chain recombines TRBV7-9 with TRBJ2-7, with TRBD1 as a possible D gene (5 bases). Deletions cut 1 base from V and 0 bases from J, with 7 bases between. This CDR3 has 14 amino acids. CDR1 is SEHNR, CDR2 FQNEAQ, per germline (reference sequence). The CDR3 nucleotides read TGTGCCAGCAGCTTAGAAGGGGTCTCCTACGAGCAGTACTTC. Protein product: CASSLEGVSYEQYF.

CDR3 loop: CASTTNTEAFF. In DNA form, the CDR3 reads TGTGCCAGCACTACGAACACTGAAGCTTTCTTT. The chain employs TRBV2 and TRBJ1-1; no reliable D call. The CDR3 runs to 11 residues. Between the trimmed V and J ends, which lost 7 bases and 1 base, there was a span of 4 bases. Looked up from germline, CDR1 is SNHLY and CDR2 is FYNNEI.

This clonotype has more than one count but fewer than ten. The CDR3 sequence: CASSVTGGAGNTIYF. For the CDR3, the DNA is TGTGCCAGCAGCGTTACAGGGGGAGCGGGAAACACCATATATTTT. The V and J genes are TRBV9 and TRBJ1-3; the match to TRBD1 covers 8 bases. J lost 4 bases, V lost 2 bases, and 5 bases had no gene match. The V gene's germline CDR1 is SGDLS and CDR2 YYNGEE. The CDR3 is 15 residues long. Full variable domain (missing parts from reference TRBV9 and TRBJ1-3): DSGVTQTPKHLITATGQRVTLRCSPRSGDLSVYWYQQSLDQGLQFLIQYYNGEERAKGNILERFSAQQFPDLHSELNLSSLELGDSALYFCASSVTGGAGNTIYFGEGSWLTVV.

In this sample, this clonotype is medium-sized (0.01 to 0.1%). The genes are TRBV6-5 and TRBJ1-1; 7 positions match TRBD1. V trimming: 0 bases; J trimming: 9 bases; junction bases outside the gene matches: 7. This CDR3 spans 14 amino acids. The germline V gene has CDR1 MNHEY and CDR2 SVGAGI. The CDR3 nucleotides are TGTGCCAGCAGTTACTCTGAGGGGGCAAACCAAGCTTTCTTT. Translating gives CASSYSEGANQAFF.

In its sample, this clonotype was seen a few times. The J gene is TRBJ2-7, the V gene TRBV5-6; 9 nucleotides agree with TRBD1. J was trimmed by 3 bases and V by 4 bases; bases with no gene match: 5. From germline, CDR1 is SGHDT and CDR2 YYEEEE. The CDR3 has 14 residues. As DNA, the CDR3 is TGTGCCAGCAGCACCCGGGACAGGGTCTACGAGCAGTACTTC. Residues: CASSTRDRVYEQYF.

This rearrangement joins TRBV11-2 to TRBJ1-5, with D possibly matching TRBD1 (5 bases). The germline V gene encodes CDR1 SGHAT and CDR2 FQNNGV. This CDR3 comprises 15 residues. V gave up 3 bases and J gave up 2 bases, with 11 bases separating them. CDR3: CASSFGAEGNQPQHF. The CDR3 DNA is TGTGCCAGCAGCTTCGGGGCCGAGGGCAATCAGCCCCAGCATTTT.

This clonotype was counted only a few times. The V gene is TRBV12-3 or TRBV12-4, the J gene TRBJ1-2, with D tentatively TRBD1 (5 bases). The V end was cut by 1 base, the J end by 2 bases, with 8 bases between. The CDR3 loop spans 14 amino acids. CDR3 in amino acids: CASSLGDPNYGYTF. CDR3 bases: TGTGCCAGCAGTTTAGGGGACCCAAACTATGGCTACACCTTC.

The chain recombines TRBV3-1 with TRBJ2-1; D uncertain. CDR1 LGHDT and CDR2 YNNKEL come from the germline V gene (reference sequence). CDR3 length: 14 amino acids. V was cut by 0 bases and J by 0 bases, with 3 bases left in between. CDR3 sequence (DNA): TGTGCCAGCAGCCAAGACGGCTCCTACAATGAGCAGTTCTTC. It yields the protein CASSQDGSYNEQFF.